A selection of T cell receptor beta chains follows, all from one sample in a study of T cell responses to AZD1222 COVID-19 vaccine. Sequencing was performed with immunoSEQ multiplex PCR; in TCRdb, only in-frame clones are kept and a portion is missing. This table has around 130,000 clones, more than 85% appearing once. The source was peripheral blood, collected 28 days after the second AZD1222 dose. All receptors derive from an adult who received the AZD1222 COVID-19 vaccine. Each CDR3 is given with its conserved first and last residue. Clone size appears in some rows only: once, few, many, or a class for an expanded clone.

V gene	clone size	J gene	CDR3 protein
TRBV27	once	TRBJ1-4	CASSLGFQKEKLFF
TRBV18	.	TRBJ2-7	CASSPPGMATYEQYF
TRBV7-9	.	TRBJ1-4	CASSSRPGQGVLEKLFF
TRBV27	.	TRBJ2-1	CASSLSGRDKQFF
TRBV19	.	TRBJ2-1	CATYSGLPHNEQFF
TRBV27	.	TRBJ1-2	CASSTSQGLNYGYTF
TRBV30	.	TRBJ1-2	CAWRGGGSGYTF
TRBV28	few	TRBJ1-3	CASSLYRDSGNTIYF
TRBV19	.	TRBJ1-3	CASSIRGDRGGNTIYF
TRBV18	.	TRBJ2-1	CASSPPDGLAGGPGGNEQFF
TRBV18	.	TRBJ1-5	CASSPRDSNQPQHF
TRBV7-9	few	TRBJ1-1	CASSPRGGAFF
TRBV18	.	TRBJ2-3	CASSPRGASTDTQYF
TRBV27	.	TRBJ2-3	CASSLASGRKVWQYF
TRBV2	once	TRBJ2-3	CASSEGARGYF
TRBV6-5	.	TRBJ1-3	CASSSGQRNTIYF
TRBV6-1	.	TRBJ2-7	CASSERTGPYEQYF
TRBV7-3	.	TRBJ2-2	CASTTTANTGELFF
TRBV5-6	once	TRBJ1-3	CASSFNRGAGNTIYF
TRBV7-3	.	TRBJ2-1	CASSPSGGAPNEQFF
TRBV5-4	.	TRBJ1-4	CASSMGQSTNEKLFF
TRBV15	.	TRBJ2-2	CATGTGGSGELFF
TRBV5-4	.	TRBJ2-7	CASSGNRDIRYEQYF
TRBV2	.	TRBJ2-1	CASRGGSYNEQFF
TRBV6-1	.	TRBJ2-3	CASGGADTQYF
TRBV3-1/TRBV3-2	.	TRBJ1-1	CASSHSITEAFF
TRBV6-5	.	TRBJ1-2	CASTRVDNYGYTF
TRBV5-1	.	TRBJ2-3	CASRPGTGSTDTQYF
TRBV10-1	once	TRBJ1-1	CASSESPGQGGLAEAFF
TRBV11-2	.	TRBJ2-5	CASSATTGGETQYF
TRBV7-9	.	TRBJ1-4	CASSRYQGAREKLFF
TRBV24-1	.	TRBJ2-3	CATSDGGQGPIDTQYF
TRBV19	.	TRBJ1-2	CASSIGSRGYTF